The 21 T cell receptor beta chains below all came from one sample that was sequenced in a study of response to subunit inactivated influenza vaccine (dated 2018 in TCRdb). The time point tag for this specimen amounts to: around 45 days after influenza vaccine administration. The library was obtained by RT-PCR. Instrument used: Illumina HiSeq 2500. Clones were called with MiXCR by TCRdb after fastp trimmed the public reads at Q25, and only in-frame beta chains were retained. Each CDR3 protein appears once, grouped with its most common genes and DNA. This sample has some 500,000 distinct CDR3 sequences in its table, and over 10% of those were observed once. Around 13% of the sample comes from the top ten. Sequenced here: PBMCs from blood, sampled more than 35 days after vaccination. The receptors were sampled from a man in his forties or fifties who received an inactivated influenza vaccine. Donor details come from another sample of the same person, matched by shared clones.

Written as DNA, the CDR3 is TGTGCCAGCAGCCTCCGGACAGCGGCTGAGACCCAGTACTTC. This codes for CASSLRTAAETQYF. V and J are TRBV7-9 and TRBJ2-5, with D possibly being TRBD1 (6 bases). CDR1 is SEHNR, CDR2 FQNEAQ, per germline (reference sequence). There are 14 residues in the CDR3. Trimming stripped 5 bases from V and 5 bases from J, with 15 bases between.

This clonotype was seen a few times. This rearrangement joins TRBV12-3 or TRBV12-4 to TRBJ2-1, with TRBD2 matching 13 bases. The CDR3 runs to 16 residues. The J segment lost 4 bases and the V segment lost 3 bases, leaving 3 bases of the junction unmatched. In nucleotides, the CDR3 is TGTGCCAGCAGTTTTTGGGGACTAGCGGGATACAATGAGCAGTTCTTC. Amino acid sequence: CASSFWGLAGYNEQFF.

The V and J genes are TRBV7-9 and TRBJ1-1; D may be TRBD1 (6 bases). Looked up from germline, CDR1 is SEHNR and CDR2 is FQNEAQ (reference sequence). The CDR3 totals 14 residues. Trimming took 3 bases from V and 2 from J, leaving 10 bases between them. The CDR3: CASSLWTANTEAFF. In nucleotides, the CDR3 is TGTGCCAGCAGCTTGTGGACAGCCAACACTGAAGCTTTCTTT.

The rearrangement links TRBV20-1 to TRBJ2-5; D not resolved. Looked up from germline, CDR1 is DFQATT and CDR2 is SNEGSKA (reference sequence). Trimming removed 3 bases from V and 3 bases from J, with 5 bases in between. This CDR3 is 11 amino acids long. The DNA for the CDR3 is TGCAGTGCTAGCCAGAAAGAGACCCAGTACTTC. Amino acids: CSASQKETQYF.

Ten or more counts support this clonotype. The chain employs TRBV12-3 or TRBV12-4 and TRBJ1-5, with TRBD1 identical over 7 bases. This CDR3 is built from 14 residues. V lost 6 bases and J lost 1; bases outside the gene matches: 3. The CDR3 region is CASSSGQSNQPQHF. The CDR3 region has the DNA TGTGCCAGCAGCTCGGGACAGAGCAATCAGCCCCAGCATTTT.

CDR3 nucleotides: TGTGCCAGCAGTCAAAGGACAGGGCGGGAGACCCAGTACTTC. Amino acid sequence: CASSQRTGRETQYF. This sequence joins TRBV12-3 or TRBV12-4 and TRBJ2-5; TRBD1 agrees at 8 bases. J was trimmed by 5 bases and V by 5 bases; bases with no gene match: 7. This CDR3 comprises 14 residues.

This clonotype came up once. This rearrangement joins TRBV20-1 to TRBJ2-5, with D perhaps TRBD1 (6 bases). Per germline, CDR1 DFQATT and CDR2 SNEGSKA (reference sequence). There are 17 residues in the CDR3. The germline V and J ends were trimmed by 5 bases and 3 bases, with 25 bases remaining between them. CDR3 protein: CSASRRGQRLLEETQYF. Here the CDR3 DNA reads TGCAGTGCTTCCCGTCGGGGACAAAGACTCCTTGAAGAGACCCAGTACTTC.

This clonotype was seen ten or more times. The chain uses TRBV6-1 and TRBJ1-5, with D possibly matching TRBD1 (5 bases). The CDR3 totals 15 residues. CDR1 and CDR2 from the germline V gene are MNHNS and SASEGT. Trimming pared 3 bases from V and 6 bases from J, leaving 15 bases between. CDR3 protein: CASSEGLMSSQPQHF. CDR3 nucleotide sequence: TGTGCCAGCAGTGAGGGACTGATGAGTAGTCAGCCCCAGCATTTT.

The table lists this clonotype with many counts. V gene TRBV5-8 combines with J gene TRBJ1-2; 7 positions match TRBD1. V shed 0 bases and J 5 bases; nucleotides not matched to a gene: 4. The CDR3 runs 14 residues. Germline V gene sequence: CDR1 SGHTS, CDR2 YDEGEE. CDR3 sequence reads: CASSLGQQGYGYTF. The CDR3 nucleotides read TGTGCCAGCAGCTTGGGACAACAGGGGTATGGCTACACCTTC.

This clonotype was seen ten or more times. This chain joins TRBV29-1 and TRBJ2-7; D is ambiguous. Trimming removed 4 bases at V and 7 bases at J, with 20 bases between. Germline-derived CDR1 and CDR2 are SQVTM and ANQGSEA. The CDR3 loop spans 14 amino acids. CDR3: CSVGSRLTLREQYF. The CDR3 region has the DNA TGCAGCGTTGGCTCGCGTCTGACGCTACGAGAGCAGTACTTC.

This rearrangement joins TRBV7-9 to TRBJ2-1, with 8 nucleotides matching TRBD1. Trimming removed 2 bases from V and 4 bases from J; junction bases left unmatched: 1. Germline V gene data show CDR1 as SEHNR and CDR2 as FQNEAQ (reference sequence). The CDR3 extends over 14 amino acids. CDR3 amino acids: CASSLHRGYNEQFF. The DNA for the CDR3 is TGTGCCAGCAGCTTACACAGGGGGTACAATGAGCAGTTCTTC. Full variable domain (outside the CDR3, taken from reference TRBV7-9 and TRBJ2-1): DTGVSQNPRHKITKRGQNVTFRCDPISEHNRLYWYRQTLGQGPEFLTYFQNEAQLEKSRLLSDRFSAERPKGSFSTLEIQRTEQGDSAMYLCASSLHRGYNEQFFGPGTRLTVL.

V gene TRBV12-3 or TRBV12-4 combines with J gene TRBJ2-7; D is uncertain. CDR3 length: 12 amino acids. The V end was cut by 5 bases, the J end by 4 bases, with 9 bases between. CDR3 sequence reads: CASSDIGYEQYF. DNA for the CDR3: TGTGCCAGCAGTGATATTGGTTACGAGCAGTACTTC.

This rearrangement joins TRBV10-3 to TRBJ1-4; D gene ambiguous. In germline, CDR1 is ENHRY, CDR2 SYGVKD. The V and J ends lost 5 bases and 6 bases respectively, with 4 bases between them. The CDR3 has 11 amino acids. In nucleotides, the CDR3 is TGTGCCATCAGTTCGGATGAAAAACTGTTTTTT. Translated: CAISSDEKLFF.

V gene TRBV7-6 combines with J gene TRBJ2-1, with D perhaps matching TRBD1 (8 bases). The CDR3 loop spans 15 amino acids. Trimming shortened V by 5 bases and J by 3 bases, and 14 bases separated the two germline ends. Germline V lookup: CDR1 SGHVS, CDR2 FNYEAQ. The CDR3 coding sequence is TGTGCCAGCAGCCCACAGGGGGGGAACTACAATGAGCAGTTCTTC. Its translation is CASSPQGGNYNEQFF. Full variable domain (remainder filled in from reference TRBV7-6 and TRBJ2-1): GAGVSQSPRYKVTKRGQDVALRCDPISGHVSLYWYRQALGQGPEFLTYFNYEAQQDKSGLPNDRFSAERPEGSISTLTIQRTEQRDSAMYRCASSPQGGNYNEQFFGPGTRLTVL.

In this sample, this clonotype turned up a few times. The CDR3 nucleotides are TGTGCCAGCAGTCACCCCGGGCTAGCGGGGGCCGTACTCCCCGGGGGCAATGAGCAGTTCTTC. It translates to CASSHPGLAGAVLPGGNEQFF. The genes are TRBV2 and TRBJ2-1; 10 bases fit TRBD2. Trimming removed 5 bases from V and 6 bases from J; junction bases left unmatched: 25. Germline CDR1 is SNHLY and CDR2 is FYNNEI. The CDR3 extends over 21 amino acids.

The sample holds many counts of this clonotype. The rearrangement joins TRBV28 to TRBJ2-2, with 7 bases that match TRBD2. Germline lookup yields CDR1 MDHEN and CDR2 SYDVKM. The CDR3 runs to 14 residues. With 10 bases clipped from V and 2 bases from J, the junction kept 7 bases outside the gene matches. CDR3 loop: CATIAGSNTGELFF. The CDR3, as DNA: TGTGCCACAATAGCGGGTTCCAACACCGGGGAGCTGTTTTTT. The variable domain in full, with the rest retrieved from reference TRBV28 and TRBJ2-2, is DVKVTQSSRYLVKRTGEKVFLECVQDMDHENMFWYRQDPGLGLRLIYFSYDVKMKEKGDIPEGYSVSREKKERFSLILESASTNQTSMYLCATIAGSNTGELFFGEGSRLTVL.

The sample holds a few counts of this clonotype. The chain combines TRBV20-1 with TRBJ2-2, with 8 positions matching TRBD2. CDR3 size: 14 residues. With 6 bases clipped from V and 4 bases from J, the junction kept 7 bases outside the gene matches. From germline, CDR1 is DFQATT and CDR2 SNEGSKA (reference sequence). The CDR3, as DNA: TGCAGTGCCGGTCGGGGGGGGCCCACCGGGGAGCTGTTTTTT. The encoded protein is CSAGRGGPTGELFF.

This rearrangement joins TRBV7-2 to TRBJ2-3, with D maybe TRBD2 (6 bases). Germline lookup yields CDR1 SGHTA and CDR2 FQGNSA. There are 14 residues in the CDR3. V shed 5 bases and J shed 8 bases, with 17 bases lying between them. The CDR3 DNA reads TGTGCCAGCAGCCGGGACTCTGGCGGTGGTACGCAGTATTTT. Translated, it gives CASSRDSGGGTQYF.

The chain is built from TRBV3-1 and TRBJ2-1, with D possibly TRBD2 on 7 matching bases. CDR3 length: 17 residues. Germline V gene data show CDR1 as LGHDT and CDR2 as YNNKEL (reference sequence). V shed 6 bases and J shed 0 bases, with 18 bases lying between them. Here the CDR3 DNA reads TGTGCCAGCAGTTCCGGAGGGAGGGGGGGCTCCTACAATGAGCAGTTCTTC. Encoded protein: CASSSGGRGGSYNEQFF.

This chain's CDR3 is CASSYLDAYEQYF. The CDR3 bases are TGTGCCAGCAGTTATCTGGACGCCTACGAGCAGTACTTC. The rearrangement joins TRBV28 to TRBJ2-7, with D unclear. From germline, CDR1 is MDHEN and CDR2 SYDVKM. V lost 4 bases and J lost 2, with 9 bases in between. This CDR3 is built from 13 residues. The full variable domain, completed using reference TRBV28 and TRBJ2-7, is DVKVTQSSRYLVKRTGEKVFLECVQDMDHENMFWYRQDPGLGLRLIYFSYDVKMKEKGDIPEGYSVSREKKERFSLILESASTNQTSMYLCASSYLDAYEQYFGPGTRLTVT.

This clonotype showed up many times. The chain employs TRBV6-5 and TRBJ1-3, with D maybe TRBD1 (6 bases). V lost 2 bases and J lost 2, with 7 bases in between. CDR3 length equals 14 residues. The germline V gene encodes CDR1 MNHEY and CDR2 SVGAGI. CDR3 region: CASSYPGAGNTIYF. DNA of the CDR3: TGTGCCAGCAGTTACCCAGGGGCTGGAAACACCATATATTTT.